The rows below give T cell receptor beta chains drawn from one sample of a study of CD8 T cell repertoires and HIV-1 epitope variants. Their antigens are not known. This table comes from immunoSEQ multiplex PCR, and its TCRdb copy is limited to in-frame clones, with some not included. The sample has several thousand clones; around 66% are singletons. Sample: cultured CD8+ T cells derived from PBMCs. Receptor source: a male donor with HIV. CDR3s include the opening cysteine and the closing phenylalanine or tryptophan. A D gene is named only where the DNA matches it firmly. Not every row has a clone size; where given, it reads once, few, many or a size class.

14	TRBV7-9	NA	NA	TRBJ2-5	TGTGCCAGCAGCTTAGATCGTTACCAAGAGACCCAGTACTTC	CASSLDRYQETQYF
13	TRBV9	NA	NA	TRBJ2-2	TGTGCCAGCAGCCCAGGGGACACCGGGGAGCTGTTTTTT	CASSPGDTGELFF
15	TRBV6-5	NA	TRBD1	TRBJ2-3	TGTGCCACCCAAAACAGGGGGCCGATATACTATACGCAGTATTTT	CATQNRGPIYYTQYF
16	TRBV4-3	NA	NA	TRBJ2-7	TGCGCCAGCAGCCAAAGCGCACGGGGGAGATCTAACGAGCAGTACTTC	CASSQSARGRSNEQYF
14	TRBV19	NA	TRBD2	TRBJ2-3	TGTGCCAGTAGTCTGGCGGGGGGGGCGAATACGCAGTATTTT	CASSLAGGANTQYF
16	TRBV7-2	NA	NA	TRBJ2-1	TGTGCCAGCAGCTTAGACAGCGGGACACGCTACAATGAGCAGTTCTTC	CASSLDSGTRYNEQFF
14	TRBV5-1	NA	NA	TRBJ2-3	TGCGCCAGCAGCCCCGGGGTCTCTGGGGATACGCAGTATTTT	CASSPGVSGDTQYF
19	TRBV19	NA	TRBD1	TRBJ2-6	TGTGCCAGTAGTGTTGTAACGACAGGGGGTGGCTCTGGGGCCAACGTCCTGACTTTC	CASSVVTTGGGSGANVLTF
14	TRBV6-5	NA	TRBD2	TRBJ2-1	TGTGCCAGCACCGCGGGGGGGTCATACAATGAGCAGTTCTTC	CASTAGGSYNEQFF
16	TRBV9	NA	NA	TRBJ2-3	TGTGCCAGCAGCCCCCACCCGTACGCCAACACAGATACGCAGTATTTT	CASSPHPYANTDTQYF
15	TRBV11-2	once	NA	TRBJ1-2	TGTGCCAGCAGCTTAGATACAACGGGGGACTATGGCTACACCTTC	CASSLDTTGDYGYTF
19	TRBV28	NA	NA	TRBJ2-2	TGTGCCAGCAGTTCTCCACGAAGCATCGGGGGAGCGAACACCGGGGAGCTGTTTTTT	CASSSPRSIGGANTGELFF
15	TRBV5-4	NA	NA	TRBJ1-5	TGTGCCAGCAGCTTGTGGGCGGAGGAGGATCAGCCCCAGCATTTT	CASSLWAEEDQPQHF
16	TRBV5-1	NA	TRBD2	TRBJ2-5	TGCGCCAGCAGCTTGGGGGGACTAGCGGTACAAGAGACCCAGTACTTC	CASSLGGLAVQETQYF
15	TRBV23-1	NA	TRBD1	TRBJ2-5	TGCGCCAGCAGCCAAAAAGACAGGGTGGGTGAGACCCAGTACTTC	CASSQKDRVGETQYF
12	TRBV7-9	NA	NA	TRBJ1-1	TGTGCCAGCAGCTTAGATAAGCTTGAAGCTTTCTTT	CASSLDKLEAFF
15	TRBV7-9	NA	TRBD2	TRBJ2-2	TGTGCCAGCAGACCGGGACTAGCTAACACCGGGGAGCTGTTTTTT	CASRPGLANTGELFF
14	TRBV18	NA	NA	TRBJ1-1	TGTGCCAGCTCACCATTTCCAGATAACACTGAAGCTTTCTTT	CASSPFPDNTEAFF
15	TRBV4-2	once	TRBD1	TRBJ2-7	TGTGCCAGCAGCCAATACGGGACAGGCCCCTACGAGCAGTACTTC	CASSQYGTGPYEQYF
13	TRBV30	few	NA	TRBJ1-5	TGTGCCCTTCGGGGTCTCAGCAATCAGCCCCAGCATTTT	CALRGLSNQPQHF
13	TRBV30	few	NA	TRBJ1-5	TGTGCCTGGAGTGTACGTGGTCTTCAGCCCCAGCATTTT	CAWSVRGLQPQHF
17	TRBV13	few	NA	TRBJ1-3	TGTGCCAGCAGCGGTGGATTTGGGGCTAGCTCTGGAAACACCATATATTTT	CASSGGFGASSGNTIYF
13	TRBV28	few	TRBD1	TRBJ1-5	TGTGCCAGCAGGACAGGGGCGAATCAGCCCCAGCATTTT	CASRTGANQPQHF
16	TRBV27	medium-sized	NA	TRBJ1-4	TGTGCCAGCAGTCCCCTAGCGGCAGGGTCTAATGAAAAACTGTTTTTT	CASSPLAAGSNEKLFF
11	TRBV7-2	NA	NA	TRBJ1-5	TGTGCCAGCAGCACAACCCAGCCCCAGCATTTT	CASSTTQPQHF
15	TRBV27	NA	NA	TRBJ2-3	TGTGCCAGCAGTTTATCAAACGGGGGCACAGATACGCAGTATTTT	CASSLSNGGTDTQYF
12	TRBV11-2	NA	NA	TRBJ1-1	TGTGCCACCCAAGGGGTGGGCACTGAAGCTTTCTTT	CATQGVGTEAFF
16	TRBV19	NA	TRBD1	TRBJ1-2	TGTGCCAGTAGTATAGAGCGGACAGGGAAGAACTATGGCTACACCTTC	CASSIERTGKNYGYTF
12	TRBV10-3	NA	TRBD1	TRBJ2-7	TGTGCCACCGGGACAGGCTCCTACGAGCAGTACTTC	CATGTGSYEQYF
18	TRBV9	NA	TRBD2	TRBJ2-3	TGTGCCAGCAGCGTGAGGCTAGCGGGGGGCCCTAGCACAGATACGCAGTATTTT	CASSVRLAGGPSTDTQYF
13	TRBV28	NA	NA	TRBJ2-7	TGTGCCAGCAGTTTATTAGACAGCTACGAGCAGTACTTC	CASSLLDSYEQYF
15	TRBV4-2	NA	NA	TRBJ1-5	TGTGCCAGCAGCCAAGAAGGGGAAACCAATCAGCCCCAGCATTTT	CASSQEGETNQPQHF
16	TRBV5-5	NA	NA	TRBJ1-2	TGCGCCAGCAGCCAAGATCCCCCAGACTTGGACTATGGCTACACCTTC	CASSQDPPDLDYGYTF
15	TRBV4-1	few	NA	TRBJ1-1	TGCGCCAGCAGCCAAGATATCGGGTTGGATGCTGAAGCTTTCTTT	CASSQDIGLDAEAFF
14	TRBV27	NA	TRBD1	TRBJ2-7	TGTGCCAGCAGTTTCGGACAGGGGGCTATCGAGCAGTACTTC	CASSFGQGAIEQYF
15	TRBV7-8	NA	NA	TRBJ1-6	TGTGCCAGCAGCCGAGGGGGATTGGGAAATTCACCCCTCCACTTT	CASSRGGLGNSPLHF
14	TRBV7-8	large	NA	TRBJ2-7	TGTGCCAGCAGCCCAAGGGCGGGGCACTACGAGCAGTACTTC	CASSPRAGHYEQYF
17	TRBV7-9	NA	TRBD1	TRBJ2-2	TGTGCCAGCAGCTTAGCGCATACGGGACAGTTCACCGGGGAGCTGTTTTTT	CASSLAHTGQFTGELFF
15	TRBV6-1	few	NA	TRBJ2-2	TGTGCCAGCAGTGATAGGGTCGGGAACACCGGGGAGCTGTTTTTT	CASSDRVGNTGELFF
15	TRBV10-3	NA	NA	TRBJ1-1	TGTGCCATCAGTGAGTCGACAGGTCAGGGGACTGAAGCTTTCTTT	CAISESTGQGTEAFF
14	TRBV5-4	few	NA	TRBJ1-6	TGTGCCAGCAGCCACAGGGAGGCCAATTCACCCCTCCACTTT	CASSHREANSPLHF
13	TRBV7-9	NA	NA	TRBJ2-7	TGTGCCGTCGAGGGGGAGGGCCGGCACGAGCAGTACTTC	CAVEGEGRHEQYF